This T cell receptor beta chain came from a study of identical twins. TCRdb used MiXCR to reprocess the 5' RACE reads, holding one entry per CDR3 protein. The sample has around 490,000 distinct CDR3 sequences; more than 20% are singletons. Every donor was a healthy Caucasian. Study-wide findings and caveats: Some out-of-frame alpha sequences were shared by twins, and these showed excess low generation probability. Models, which agreed with sharing between unrelated individuals, nonetheless underestimated the out-of-frame TCR alpha sharing seen in monozygotic twins.

There are a few counts of this clonotype. The antigen remains undetermined. These data also featured in a second study, about yellow fever vaccine responses in identical twins.

Sequencing was carried out using CD4+ T cells sorted from blood. The sequence came from a woman aged 18-30 years in good health.

CDR3 coding DNA: TGTGCCAGCAGCCAAGAAGGTCAGGGGGGCTTTGGCGGCTACACCTTC. This codes for CASSQEGQGGFGGYTF. The V call is TRBV4-2, the J call TRBJ1-2; TRBD1 agrees at 7 bases. The CDR3 runs to 16 residues. CDR1 and CDR2 (germline): LGHNA, YNFKEQ. The junction had 12 bases not matched to a gene; V was cut back by 0 bases and J by 8 bases.